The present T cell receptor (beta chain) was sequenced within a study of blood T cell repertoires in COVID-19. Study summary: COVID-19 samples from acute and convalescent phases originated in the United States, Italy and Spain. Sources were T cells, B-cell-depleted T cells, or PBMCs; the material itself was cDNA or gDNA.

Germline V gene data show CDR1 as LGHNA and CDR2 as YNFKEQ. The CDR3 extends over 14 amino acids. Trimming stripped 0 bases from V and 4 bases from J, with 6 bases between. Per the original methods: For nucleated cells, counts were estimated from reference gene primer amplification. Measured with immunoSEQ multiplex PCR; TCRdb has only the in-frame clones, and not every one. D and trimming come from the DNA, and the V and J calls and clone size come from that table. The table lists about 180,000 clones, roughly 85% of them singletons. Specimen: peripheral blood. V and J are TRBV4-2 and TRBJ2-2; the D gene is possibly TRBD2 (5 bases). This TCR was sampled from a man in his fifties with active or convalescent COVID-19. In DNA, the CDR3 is TGTGCCAGCAGCCAAGAGGGGAGCACCGGGGAGCTGTTTTTT. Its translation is CASSQEGSTGELFF.